This is a list of T cell receptor beta chains from one sample in a study of blood T cell repertoires in COVID-19. TCRdb's table, derived via immunoSEQ multiplex PCR, lists solely in-frame clones and lacks some. The data hold almost 350,000 clones, with around nine tenths observed a single time. Specimen: PBMCs or T cells enriched from blood (not recorded which). All receptors come from a woman in her 30s who had been exposed to COVID-19. Each CDR3 is given with its conserved first and last residue. A D gene is named only where the DNA matches it firmly.

j_gene: TRBJ1-1; len: 15; d_gene: TRBD1; v_gene: TRBV9; CDR3aa: CASSVAYTGDTEAFF
j_gene: TRBJ2-5; len: 15; d_gene: TRBD2; v_gene: TRBV9; CDR3aa: CASSPVLAGWETQYF
j_gene: TRBJ2-3; len: 15; d_gene: TRBD2; v_gene: TRBV6-5; CDR3aa: CASSRLAGVPDTQYF
j_gene: TRBJ2-2; len: 14; d_gene: -; v_gene: TRBV2; CDR3aa: CASSVLASTGELFF
j_gene: TRBJ1-4; len: 15; d_gene: TRBD1; v_gene: TRBV18; CDR3aa: CASSPQQGAREKLFF
j_gene: TRBJ1-4; len: 15; d_gene: -; v_gene: TRBV7-2; CDR3aa: CASSLMRTDNEKLFF
j_gene: TRBJ1-5; len: 15; d_gene: -; v_gene: TRBV3-1/TRBV3-2; CDR3aa: CASSQGQGVNQPQHF
j_gene: TRBJ2-7; len: 16; d_gene: TRBD1; v_gene: TRBV19; CDR3aa: CASSRGGTGDSYEQYF
j_gene: TRBJ2-1; len: 15; d_gene: -; v_gene: TRBV3-1/TRBV3-2; CDR3aa: CASSQVAALRDEQFF
j_gene: TRBJ1-5; len: 13; d_gene: -; v_gene: TRBV28; CDR3aa: CASSGRGNQPQHF
j_gene: TRBJ1-6; len: 14; d_gene: TRBD1; v_gene: TRBV5-6; CDR3aa: CASSLGDRVSPLHF
j_gene: TRBJ1-2; len: 17; d_gene: -; v_gene: TRBV7-2; CDR3aa: CASSLVGSAGISLRYTF
j_gene: TRBJ1-4; len: 15; d_gene: -; v_gene: TRBV10-3; CDR3aa: CAISESRDANEKLFF
j_gene: TRBJ2-2; len: 16; d_gene: TRBD2; v_gene: TRBV7-9; CDR3aa: CASSLGSGRINGELFF
j_gene: TRBJ2-1; len: 14; d_gene: -; v_gene: TRBV29-1; CDR3aa: CSAAGPGDLNEQFF
j_gene: TRBJ2-7; len: 16; d_gene: TRBD1; v_gene: TRBV6-7; CDR3aa: CASSYGQGTYYYEQYF
j_gene: TRBJ2-3; len: 16; d_gene: TRBD2; v_gene: TRBV4-1; CDR3aa: CASSQGASGGTDTQYF
j_gene: TRBJ2-5; len: 15; d_gene: TRBD1; v_gene: TRBV28; CDR3aa: CASSSRTGLQETQYF
j_gene: TRBJ2-7; len: 13; d_gene: -; v_gene: TRBV19; CDR3aa: CASSILTGEEQYF
j_gene: TRBJ2-3; len: 15; d_gene: TRBD1; v_gene: TRBV28; CDR3aa: CASDPTGGTTDTQYF
j_gene: TRBJ2-3; len: 17; d_gene: TRBD2; v_gene: TRBV11-3; CDR3aa: CASSSRPVEREEYTQYF
j_gene: TRBJ2-7; len: 14; d_gene: -; v_gene: TRBV19; CDR3aa: CASSTTGYSYEQYF